This is a list of T cell receptor beta chains from one sample in a study of blood T cell repertoires in COVID-19. Method: immunoSEQ multiplex PCR; TCRdb's copy keeps in-frame clones and lacks some. The sample consists of approximately 130,000 clones, about 75% of them appearing once. The sample was peripheral blood. These receptors originate from a man older than 75 with acute or convalescent COVID-19. Both conserved end residues are part of each CDR3. A D gene is named only where the DNA matches it firmly. For some rows the clone size is stated as once, few or many, or as a class when expanded; others skip it.

v_gene: TRBV10-1
j_gene: TRBJ2-7
abundance: NA
d_gene: NA
CDR3nt: TGCGCCAGCAGTGAAAACAGCTCCTACGAGCAGTACTTC
CDR3aa: CASSENSSYEQYF

v_gene: TRBV10-1
j_gene: TRBJ1-5
abundance: few
d_gene: TRBD1
CDR3nt: TGCGCCAGCACAATATTCCGGGACAGGGGTCACAATCAGCCCCAGCATTTT
CDR3aa: CASTIFRDRGHNQPQHF

v_gene: TRBV6-1
j_gene: TRBJ1-2
abundance: NA
d_gene: NA
CDR3nt: TGTGCCAGCAGTGAATGGGGGGAGACGAACTATGGCTACACCTTC
CDR3aa: CASSEWGETNYGYTF

v_gene: TRBV10-3
j_gene: TRBJ1-1
abundance: NA
d_gene: NA
CDR3nt: TGTGCCATCAGAACAGGGCGAGAAGCTTTCTTT
CDR3aa: CAIRTGREAFF

v_gene: TRBV2
j_gene: TRBJ2-6
abundance: few
d_gene: NA
CDR3nt: TGTGCCAGAAGAGCTGGGGCCAACGTCCTGACTTTC
CDR3aa: CARRAGANVLTF

v_gene: TRBV20-1
j_gene: TRBJ2-2
abundance: once
d_gene: TRBD1
CDR3nt: TGCAGTGCTAGTGGACAGGGGGAGGTCACCGGGGAGCTGTTTTTT
CDR3aa: CSASGQGEVTGELFF

v_gene: TRBV28
j_gene: TRBJ2-7
abundance: NA
d_gene: NA
CDR3nt: TGTGCCAGCAGTTTAAGAACTAGCAGCTACGAGCAGTACTTC
CDR3aa: CASSLRTSSYEQYF

v_gene: TRBV6-2/TRBV6-3
j_gene: TRBJ2-7
abundance: NA
d_gene: NA
CDR3nt: TGTGCCAGCAGTTACCCGGGACACAACTCCTACGAGCAGTACTTC
CDR3aa: CASSYPGHNSYEQYF

v_gene: TRBV5-1
j_gene: TRBJ1-6
abundance: once
d_gene: NA
CDR3nt: TGCGCCAGCAGCTTGGCCGGAGGGCAGGGAGGATCACCCCTCCACTTT
CDR3aa: CASSLAGGQGGSPLHF

v_gene: TRBV7-8
j_gene: TRBJ2-3
abundance: many
d_gene: TRBD2
CDR3nt: TGTGCCAGCAGCTTAGCGGCTAGCGGGGTTCCAGATACGCAGTATTTT
CDR3aa: CASSLAASGVPDTQYF

v_gene: TRBV6-1
j_gene: TRBJ2-6
abundance: many
d_gene: NA
CDR3nt: TGTGCCAGCAGTGAACCGGACACCGTCCATTCTGGGGCCAACGTCCTGACTTTC
CDR3aa: CASSEPDTVHSGANVLTF

v_gene: TRBV2
j_gene: TRBJ1-5
abundance: few
d_gene: NA
CDR3nt: TGTGCCAGCAGTGAAAAGGTCCTAAGCGAAAATCAGCCCCAGCATTTT
CDR3aa: CASSEKVLSENQPQHF

v_gene: TRBV2
j_gene: TRBJ1-3
abundance: once
d_gene: NA
CDR3nt: TGTGCCAGCAGTGGGGGCCACTCTGGAAACACCATATATTTT
CDR3aa: CASSGGHSGNTIYF

v_gene: TRBV5-6
j_gene: TRBJ1-5
abundance: NA
d_gene: TRBD1
CDR3nt: TGTGCCAGCAGCTTGGGGCCGCAACAGGGGTATAGCAATCAGCCCCAGCATTTT
CDR3aa: CASSLGPQQGYSNQPQHF

v_gene: TRBV15
j_gene: TRBJ2-3
abundance: NA
d_gene: NA
CDR3nt: TGTGCCACCAGCAGGGGGCCAGTAGCAGATACGCAGTATTTT
CDR3aa: CATSRGPVADTQYF

v_gene: TRBV4-2
j_gene: TRBJ1-4
abundance: NA
d_gene: NA
CDR3nt: TGTGCCAGCAGCCAAGAGACAGGTCATGAAAAACTGTTTTTT
CDR3aa: CASSQETGHEKLFF

v_gene: TRBV2
j_gene: TRBJ1-6
abundance: NA
d_gene: TRBD1
CDR3nt: TGTGCCACGGACCGGGACAGGGAATCACCCCTCCACTTT
CDR3aa: CATDRDRESPLHF